Sequencing of this T cell receptor beta chain was carried out in a study of blood T cell repertoires in COVID-19. Study overall: Whether acute or convalescent, the COVID-19 samples came from the United States, Italy and Spain.

In the study's own analysis: Reference gene primer amplification yielded estimated nucleated cell counts. Profiling relied on immunoSEQ multiplex PCR, and the TCRdb table lists in-frame clones only, not all of them. For V, J and clone size, that table is used; D and trimming come from the DNA. The sample holds 110,000 or so clones, about 85% seen once. The ends lost 3 bases at V and 6 bases at J; junction bases unmatched: 8. CDR1 is MDHEN and CDR2 is SYDVKM in the germline V gene. CDR3 length: 16 amino acids. Sequenced material: peripheral blood. The chain recombines TRBV28 with TRBJ1-5, with 10 bases identical to TRBD1. The TCR sequence derives from a man aged 45-60 years with acute or convalescent COVID-19. In DNA form, the CDR3 reads TGTGCCAGCAGTTTTGCCGGGACAGGGGAAGGTCAGCCCCAGCATTTT. Translation: CASSFAGTGEGQPQHF.